The source of this TCR beta chain is a study of T-cell reconstitution after alpha-beta-depleted transplantation in children. Using unique molecular identifiers, the investigators prepared the TCRbeta library. TCRdb reprocessed the PCR reads via MiXCR and lists one record per CDR3 protein. The sample has around 960,000 distinct CDR3 sequences, roughly 29% seen once. Germline CDR1 KGHDR, CDR2 SFDVKD. The CDR3 is 14 amino acids. The ends lost 6 bases at V and 3 bases at J; junction bases unmatched: 3. This clonotype originated in a boy in the first two years of life who had a stem cell transplant for SCID, so the T cells may come from the graft donor. This sequence joins TRBV24-1 and TRBJ2-3, with 9 bases lining up with TRBD1. This material consisted of PBMCs, mostly from graft donor cells, taken 360 days after TCRalphabeta/CD19-depleted stem cell transplant. In DNA, the CDR3 is TGTGCCACCAGTTGGACAGGGGTGACAGATACGCAGTATTTT. Its translation is CATSWTGVTDTQYF.